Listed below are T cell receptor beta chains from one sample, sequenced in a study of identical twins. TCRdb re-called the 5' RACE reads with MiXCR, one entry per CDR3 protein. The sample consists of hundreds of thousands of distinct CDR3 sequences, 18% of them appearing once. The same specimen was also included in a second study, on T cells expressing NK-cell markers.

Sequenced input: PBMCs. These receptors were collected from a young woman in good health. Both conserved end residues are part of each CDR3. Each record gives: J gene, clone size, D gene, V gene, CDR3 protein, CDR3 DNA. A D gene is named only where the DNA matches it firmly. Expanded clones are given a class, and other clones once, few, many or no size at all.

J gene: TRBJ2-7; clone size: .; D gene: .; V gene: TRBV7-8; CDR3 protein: CASSLGVRNSYEQYF; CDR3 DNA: TGTGCCAGCAGCTTAGGAGTGCGGAACTCCTACGAGCAGTACTTC
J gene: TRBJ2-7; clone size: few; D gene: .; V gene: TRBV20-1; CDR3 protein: CSAPKNGGAYEQYF; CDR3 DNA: TGCAGTGCCCCAAAAAACGGCGGTGCCTACGAGCAGTACTTC
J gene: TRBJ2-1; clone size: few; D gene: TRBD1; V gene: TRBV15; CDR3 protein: CATSRSETGNEQFF; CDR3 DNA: TGTGCCACCAGCAGATCCGAGACAGGGAATGAGCAGTTCTTC
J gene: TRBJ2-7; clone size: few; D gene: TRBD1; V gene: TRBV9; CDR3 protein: CASSVGTGAPYEQYF; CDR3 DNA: TGTGCCAGCAGCGTAGGGACAGGGGCCCCCTACGAGCAGTACTTC
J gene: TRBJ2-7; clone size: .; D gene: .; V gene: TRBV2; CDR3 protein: CASKAGGFYEQYF; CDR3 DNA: TGTGCCAGCAAGGCAGGTGGGTTCTACGAGCAGTACTTC
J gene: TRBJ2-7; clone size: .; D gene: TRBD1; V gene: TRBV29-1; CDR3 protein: CSVGDRAFYEQYF; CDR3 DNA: TGCAGCGTTGGGGACAGGGCTTTCTACGAGCAGTACTTC
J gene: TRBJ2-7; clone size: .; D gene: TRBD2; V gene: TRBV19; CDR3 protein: CASSSGTFEEQYF; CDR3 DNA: TGTGCCAGTTCAAGCGGGACTTTCGAAGAGCAGTACTTC
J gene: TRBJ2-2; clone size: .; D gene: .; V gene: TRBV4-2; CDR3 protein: CASSQGQPAGELFF; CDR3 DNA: TGTGCCAGCAGCCAAGGACAGCCGGCCGGGGAGCTGTTTTTT
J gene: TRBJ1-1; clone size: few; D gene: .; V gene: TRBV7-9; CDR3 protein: CASSPPVGEAFF; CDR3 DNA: TGTGCCAGCAGCCCACCGGTGGGTGAAGCTTTCTTT
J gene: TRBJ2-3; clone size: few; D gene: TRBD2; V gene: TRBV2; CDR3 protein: CASSVRWAGDRTDTQYF; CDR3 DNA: TGTGCCAGCAGTGTAAGGTGGGCGGGGGACCGCACAGATACGCAGTATTTT
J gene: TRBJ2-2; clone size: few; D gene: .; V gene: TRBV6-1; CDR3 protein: CASRPGLISANTGELFF; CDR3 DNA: TGTGCCAGCAGGCCCGGTCTGATTAGCGCGAACACCGGGGAGCTGTTTTTT
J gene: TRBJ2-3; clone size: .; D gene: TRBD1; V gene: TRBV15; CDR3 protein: CATSRISGGWTDTQYF; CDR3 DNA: TGTGCCACCAGCAGAATCTCAGGGGGCTGGACAGATACGCAGTATTTT